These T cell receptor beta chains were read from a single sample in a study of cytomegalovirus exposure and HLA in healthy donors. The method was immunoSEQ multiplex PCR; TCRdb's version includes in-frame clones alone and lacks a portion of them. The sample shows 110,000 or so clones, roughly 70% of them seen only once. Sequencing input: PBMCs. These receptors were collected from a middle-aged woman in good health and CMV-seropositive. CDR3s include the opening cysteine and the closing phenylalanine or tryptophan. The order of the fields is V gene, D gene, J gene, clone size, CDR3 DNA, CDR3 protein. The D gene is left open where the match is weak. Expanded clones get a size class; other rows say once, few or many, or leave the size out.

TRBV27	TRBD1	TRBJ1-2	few	TGTGCCAGCAGCTTATGGACAGGGGGCGAAGTCAGTGGCTACACCTTC	CASSLWTGGEVSGYTF
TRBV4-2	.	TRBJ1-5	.	TGTGCCAGCAGCTCTCAGGTTAATCAGCCCCAGCATTTT	CASSSQVNQPQHF
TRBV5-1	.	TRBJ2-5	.	TGCGCCAGCAGCTTGGACAGTTTCCAAGAGACCCAGTACTTC	CASSLDSFQETQYF
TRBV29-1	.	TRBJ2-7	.	TGCAGCGATCCGGGACATCAAAGGAGCGGTCCAGCTCCCTACGAGCAGTACTTC	CSDPGHQRSGPAPYEQYF
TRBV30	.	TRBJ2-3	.	TGTGCCTGGAATTTGGCCGGGGGAAGTACGCAGTATTTT	CAWNLAGGSTQYF
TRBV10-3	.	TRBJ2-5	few	TGTGCCACCACAGGGACCCACCAAGAGACCCAGTACTTC	CATTGTHQETQYF
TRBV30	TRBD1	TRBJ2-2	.	TGTGCCTGGAGTCTTTCCTCCCTCTCAGGGGGCTTCACCGGGGAGCTGTTTTTT	CAWSLSSLSGGFTGELFF
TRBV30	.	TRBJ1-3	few	TGTGCCTGGAGTGTCAGTTCCTCTGGAAACACCATATATTTT	CAWSVSSSGNTIYF
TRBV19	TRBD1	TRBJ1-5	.	TGTGCCAGTACCATGGACAGGGGAGGGGAAGTGAGCAATCAGCCCCAGCATTTT	CASTMDRGGEVSNQPQHF
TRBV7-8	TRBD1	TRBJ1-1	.	TGTGCCAGCAGCCGCAGACGACAGGGGAATAATCAGTTCCCTGAAGCTTTCTTT	CASSRRRQGNNQFPEAFF
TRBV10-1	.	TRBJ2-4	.	TGCGCCAGGATAGTCAGACAGGTACGGTACTTC	CARIVRQVRYF
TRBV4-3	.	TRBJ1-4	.	TGCGCCAGCAGCCCCCGGTCAGGGGTTGGGGGTGAAAAACTGTTTTTT	CASSPRSGVGGEKLFF
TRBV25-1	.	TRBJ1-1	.	TGTGCCAGCAGTTCCTCAGGGCCGGAGAACACTGAAGCTTTCTTT	CASSSSGPENTEAFF
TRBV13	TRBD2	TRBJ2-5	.	TGTGCCAGCAGCCTGCGGGGGGGCCAAGAGACCCAGTACTTC	CASSLRGGQETQYF
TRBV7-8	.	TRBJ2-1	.	TGTGCCAGCAGCTTAGGGGGCGGGGCCTACAATGAGCAGTTCTTC	CASSLGGGAYNEQFF
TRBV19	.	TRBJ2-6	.	TGTGCCAGTAGTATCAGAGGCTCTGGGGCCAACGTCCTGACTTTC	CASSIRGSGANVLTF
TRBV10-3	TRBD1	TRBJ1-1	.	TGTGCCATCAGGGAAGACAGGGGGAACACTGAAGCTTTCTTT	CAIREDRGNTEAFF
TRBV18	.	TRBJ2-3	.	TGTGCCAGCTCACCACGAGACTCCGGGACTTTCACAGATACGCAGTATTTT	CASSPRDSGTFTDTQYF
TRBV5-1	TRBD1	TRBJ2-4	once	TGCGCCAGCAGTCCAACAGGGGCTGGGGACATTCAGTACTTC	CASSPTGAGDIQYF
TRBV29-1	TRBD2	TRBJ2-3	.	TGCAGCGTTGGGGACTACCCTAGCACAGATACGCAGTATTTT	CSVGDYPSTDTQYF
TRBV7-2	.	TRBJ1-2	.	TGTGCCAGCAGCTTAGCCCCAGGGGACTATGGCTACACCTTC	CASSLAPGDYGYTF
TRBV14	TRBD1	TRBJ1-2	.	TGTGCCAGCAGCCGATCGACAGGGGGCGGCTATGGCTACACCTTC	CASSRSTGGGYGYTF
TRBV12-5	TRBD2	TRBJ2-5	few	TGTGCTAGTGGTCTTAGCGGGCAAGAGACCCAGTACTTC	CASGLSGQETQYF
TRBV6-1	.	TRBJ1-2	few	TGTGCCAGCAGTGATGCGGGGGGCTATGGCTACACCTTC	CASSDAGGYGYTF
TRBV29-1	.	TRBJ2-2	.	TGCAGCGGGGGGGACGTTTCCTCCGGGGAGCTGTTTTTT	CSGGDVSSGELFF
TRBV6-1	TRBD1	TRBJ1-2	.	TGTGCCATCCCGAAAGGTACAGGGGGCGTTGGTGGCTACACCTTC	CAIPKGTGGVGGYTF
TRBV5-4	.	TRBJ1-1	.	TGTGCCAGCAGCTTGGTCGGTCGGGGGGACACTGAAGCTTTCTTT	CASSLVGRGDTEAFF
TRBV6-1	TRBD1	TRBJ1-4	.	TGTGCCAGCAGTGATGTTGCGGACAGGGGTAATGAAAAACTGTTTTTT	CASSDVADRGNEKLFF
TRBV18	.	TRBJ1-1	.	TGTGCCAGCTCACCACGAGCAGGGCGGAGCACTGAAGCTTTCTTT	CASSPRAGRSTEAFF
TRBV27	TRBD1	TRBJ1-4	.	TGTGCCAGCAGTCTCCTCCCCGGGACAGAGGATGAAAAACTGTTTTTT	CASSLLPGTEDEKLFF
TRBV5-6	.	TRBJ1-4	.	TGTGCCAGCAGCTTGGGACAAACAGGGGAAAAACTGTTTTTT	CASSLGQTGEKLFF
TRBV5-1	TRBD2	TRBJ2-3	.	TGCGCCAGCAGCTTGACTAGCGGGGGAGGCACAGATACGCAGTATTTT	CASSLTSGGGTDTQYF
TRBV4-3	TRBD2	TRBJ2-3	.	TGCGCCAGCAGCCAAGATTTGGGGACTAGCGGGGGCTTGACAGATACGCAGTATTTT	CASSQDLGTSGGLTDTQYF
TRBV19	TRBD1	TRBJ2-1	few	TGTGCCAGTAAACTTTCCGGGACAGGGTCCAATGAGCAGTTCTTC	CASKLSGTGSNEQFF
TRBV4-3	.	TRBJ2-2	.	TGCGCCAGCAGTTCTCAGTCGGGGGGCATCCCCGGGGAGCTGTTTTTT	CASSSQSGGIPGELFF
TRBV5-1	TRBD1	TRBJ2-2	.	TGCGCCAGCAGTTACGACAGGGGGAACCGGGAGCTGTTTTTT	CASSYDRGNRELFF
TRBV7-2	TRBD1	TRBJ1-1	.	TGTGCCAGCAGCTCACTGACAGGGGATGGGAACACTGAAGCTTTCTTT	CASSSLTGDGNTEAFF
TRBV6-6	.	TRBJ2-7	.	TGTGCCAGCAGCACCGGGGGCTCCTACGAGCAGTACTTC	CASSTGGSYEQYF
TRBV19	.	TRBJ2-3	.	TGTGCCAGTAGTATACGGGGAAAAGACACAGATACGCAGTATTTT	CASSIRGKDTDTQYF
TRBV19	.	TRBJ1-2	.	TGTGCCAGTAGTATGGAGACAGGTTTTAACTATGGCTACACCTTC	CASSMETGFNYGYTF
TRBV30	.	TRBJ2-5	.	TGTGCCTGGGGAGGGGGGGGTCGAGAGACCCAGTACTTC	CAWGGGGRETQYF
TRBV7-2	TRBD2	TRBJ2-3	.	TGTGCCAGCAGCTCGGGACTAGCGGGGGGGAGTACGCAGTATTTT	CASSSGLAGGSTQYF
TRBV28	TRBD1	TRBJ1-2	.	TGTGCCAGCACCTATCCGGGACAGGCGAACATCTATGGCTACACCTTC	CASTYPGQANIYGYTF
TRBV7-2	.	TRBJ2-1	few	TGTGCCAGCAGCCAAGGGAGGAGCTCCTACAATGAGCAGTTCTTC	CASSQGRSSYNEQFF
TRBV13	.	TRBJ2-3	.	TGTGCCAGCAAACCCGGACACTTTAGCACAGATACGCAGTATTTT	CASKPGHFSTDTQYF
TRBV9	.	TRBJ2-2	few	TGTGCCAGCAGCGTAGGCGGGTCCCTCTCGCAGAACACCGGGGAGCTGTTTTTT	CASSVGGSLSQNTGELFF
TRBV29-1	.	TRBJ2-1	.	TGCAGCGGGAAGCGGAGGACCTACAATGAGCAGTTCTTC	CSGKRRTYNEQFF
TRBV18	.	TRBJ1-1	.	TGTGCCAGCTCACCCCGGAGGGGTGACGGCACTGAAGCTTTCTTT	CASSPRRGDGTEAFF
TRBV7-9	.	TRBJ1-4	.	TGTGCCAGCAGCTTACGGGGAACTAATGAAAAACTGTTTTTT	CASSLRGTNEKLFF
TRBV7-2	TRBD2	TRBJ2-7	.	TGTGCCAGCAGCTTAGAGTGGGACTACCGCTCCTACGAGCAGTACTTC	CASSLEWDYRSYEQYF
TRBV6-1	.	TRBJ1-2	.	TGTGCCAGCAGTTACGGGAATGGCTACACCTTC	CASSYGNGYTF
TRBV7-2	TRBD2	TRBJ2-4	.	TGTGCCAGCAGCCCCGGGGGCGGGGGGAACATTCAGTACTTC	CASSPGGGGNIQYF
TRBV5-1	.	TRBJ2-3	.	TGCGCCAGCAGCCCTAGGGGATGGCGGGGACGCACAGATACGCAGTATTTT	CASSPRGWRGRTDTQYF
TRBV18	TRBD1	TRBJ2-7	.	TGTGCCAGCTCACCATTTTTAGGGACAGGGATCGACGAGCAGTACTTC	CASSPFLGTGIDEQYF
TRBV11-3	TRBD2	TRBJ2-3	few	TGTGCCAGCAGCGATAATTTAGCGGGAATCACAGATACGCAGTATTTT	CASSDNLAGITDTQYF
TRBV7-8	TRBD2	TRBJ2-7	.	TGTGCCAGCAGCTCAGGACTAGCGGGAGCGTACGAGCAGTACTTC	CASSSGLAGAYEQYF